This paragraph covers one T cell receptor beta chain sequence. Recruited during active infection, patients (from Seattle) were subsequently followed longitudinally. The protocol was immunoSEQ multiplex PCR, while the TCRdb copy is restricted to in-frame clones and leaves out a portion. Of 350,000 to 450,000 clones in the sample, less than 90% were seen once. The sample belongs to a study of blood T cell repertoires in COVID-19. Turning to the study itself: The United States, Italy and Spain supplied acute and convalescent COVID-19 samples. In each case, the material was cDNA or gDNA derived from T cells, B-cell-depleted T cells, or PBMCs.

In germline, CDR1 is SGHTA, CDR2 FQGTGA. Deletions cut 2 bases from V and 3 bases from J, with 5 bases between. CDR3 length: 13 residues. The material sequenced was peripheral blood. This receptor was taken from an older woman with COVID-19, enrolled during active disease. The chain recombines TRBV7-3 with TRBJ2-1; D is possibly TRBD1 (5 bases). The CDR3, as DNA: TGTGCCAGCAGCTTAGACAGCTACAATGAGCAGTTCTTC. Protein: CASSLDSYNEQFF.